This TCR beta chain derives from a study of blood T cell repertoires in COVID-19. TCRdb keeps only in-frame clones here, not all; method: immunoSEQ multiplex PCR. The profile covers a few hundred thousand clones, with roughly 88% appearing a single time and roughly 1.4% taken by the ten largest. Germline V gives CDR1 LNHDA, CDR2 SQIVND (reference sequence). CDR3 length equals 18 residues. The junction had 12 bases not matched to a gene; V was cut back by 4 bases and J by 3 bases. The V gene is TRBV19, the J gene TRBJ2-1; TRBD2 agrees at 10 bases. The sequence derives from a woman aged 18-30 years who had been exposed to COVID-19. Specimen: PBMCs or T cells enriched from blood (not recorded which). The CDR3 region is CASSTRTRRLAGYNEQFF. In DNA form, the CDR3 reads TGTGCCAGTAGTACGAGGACTCGCCGACTAGCGGGCTACAATGAGCAGTTCTTC.